This T cell receptor beta chain was captured by sequencing in a study of a mutant IDH1 vaccine in newly diagnosed glioma. Study as a whole: Eight vaccine injections were given to patients in weeks 1, 3, 5, 7, 11, 15, 19 and 23. Before enrollment, patients got radiotherapy alone, temozolomide alone, or mostly the combination. Study-wide findings and caveats: Changes in top peripheral clonotypes did not appear linked to pseudoprogression. Less than 95% of patients showed vaccine-induced immune responses across multiple MHC alleles.

Regarding this clone: As yet, its antigen is unknown.

Repertoires were generated with immunoSEQ multiplex PCR, while TCRdb's copy carries only in-frame clones and drops some. Among around 30,000 clones listed, around 60% were seen once. V was shortened by 3 bases and J by 7 bases, with 1 base between the two germline ends. Germline V gene sequence: CDR1 MRHNA, CDR2 SNTAGT. The length of the CDR3 is 10 residues. Time point given: week 5, during vaccination. Doses consisted of 300 ug of mutant IDH1 20-mer peptide each, paired with topical imiquimod. Sequenced here: PBMCs, sampled from a glioma patient whose treatment included an IDH1 peptide vaccine. The V and J genes are TRBV6-4 and TRBJ1-5; D is ambiguous. This TCR was recovered from a woman aged 18-30 years with glioma. CDR3 coding DNA: TGTGCCAGCAGTGAACAGCCCCAGCATTTT. As protein: CASSEQPQHF.